This T cell receptor (beta chain) derives from a study of OX40 agonist ivuxolimab in advanced cancers. On the study more broadly: Ivuxolimab was administered intravenously to patients at 0.01 to 10 mg/kg every 2 weeks. Three patients showed partial responses: one hepatocellular carcinoma and two cutaneous melanoma cases.

V lost 6 bases and J lost 2; bases outside the gene matches: 6. Germline V CDR1 and CDR2: LNHDA, SQIVND (reference sequence). This CDR3 region has 14 residues. Libraries were prepared by immunoSEQ multiplex PCR; TCRdb keeps only in-frame clonotypes and omits some of them. The data hold about 50,000 clones, with 75% to 80% observed a single time. The clonotype originates from an adult with an advanced solid tumor such as melanoma, head and neck, liver or kidney cancer. Sequenced here: CD4+ or CD8+ T cells sorted from blood, sampled in a trial of the OX40 agonist ivuxolimab. The rearrangement links TRBV19 to TRBJ2-5; 7 bases match TRBD2. CDR3 region: CASSTSSGQETQYF. The CDR3 region has the DNA TGTGCCAGTAGCACCTCTAGCGGACAAGAGACCCAGTACTTC.